This TCR beta chain was identified in a study of blood T cell repertoires in COVID-19. Study-wide background: Spain, Italy and the United States supplied samples that represented acute and convalescent COVID-19.

Participant reports of clinical history set cohort assignment. The CDR3 is 16 amino acids. Germline V gives CDR1 ENHRY, CDR2 SYGVKD. J was trimmed by 4 bases and V by 5 bases; bases with no gene match: 10. Here immunoSEQ multiplex PCR was the method, and the copy in TCRdb shows in-frame clones only, minus some. This table has under 200,000 clones, about 89% appearing once. Sequenced: PBMCs or T cells enriched from blood (not recorded which). The TCR comes from a woman aged 18-29 years who had recovered from COVID-19. The J gene is TRBJ1-3, the V gene TRBV10-3; TRBD1 aligns across 8 bases. The CDR3 is CAISPSGTGAGNTIYF. In DNA form, the CDR3 reads TGTGCCATCAGTCCTAGCGGGACAGGCGCAGGAAACACCATATATTTT.